This T cell receptor beta chain was recovered during a study of cytomegalovirus exposure and HLA in healthy donors. Study results and caveats: Later analysis suggested most CMV-associated TCR beta chains were HLA-restricted. Trimming of TCR beta V- and J-genes showed a link, identified in a later analysis, to a missense DCLRE1C variant. The likely explanation for a cluster of highly shared sequence variants was sequencing artifact.

On this clone itself: The antigen remains undetermined.

Use of 60 Vbeta and 13 Jbeta primers characterized the PCR. TCRdb's copy holds only in-frame clones and misses some; the assay was immunoSEQ multiplex PCR. Of about 160,000 clones listed, 82% are singletons. This clonotype was obtained from a girl aged 10-17 years in good health and CMV-seropositive. The sequenced material came from PBMCs.

CDR3 in amino acids: CASSQVKGPSGGAETQYF. The CDR3 nucleotides are TGCGCCAGCAGCCAAGTAAAGGGGCCTAGCGGGGGGGCAGAGACCCAGTACTTC. The chain has TRBV4-3 and TRBJ2-5; 12 nucleotides agree with TRBD2. V dropped 1 base and J dropped 4; count of bases not matched to a gene: 10. The CDR3 runs to 18 residues. CDR1 and CDR2 from the germline V gene are LGHNA and YSLEER.